This paragraph covers one T cell receptor (beta chain) sequence. V dropped 0 bases and J dropped 0 bases, with 6 bases sitting between them. There are 14 residues in the CDR3. This record belongs to a study of blood T cell repertoires in COVID-19. Study summary: The analysed material was cDNA or gDNA that came from T cells, B-cell-depleted T cells, or PBMCs.

Original data processing: By means of reference gene primer amplification, nucleated cell counts were estimated. Clones were sequenced by immunoSEQ multiplex PCR, and TCRdb holds only the in-frame ones, with some missing. The V and J calls and clone size were taken over from that table, and D and trimming were inferred from the DNA. The sample carries roughly 75,000 clones, about 90% recorded once. The receptor comes from a man aged 80 or over in a cohort sampled during active COVID-19. J is TRBJ2-7 and V is TRBV23-1; no clear D. TRBV23-1 falls under the ORF class, with uncertain function. Sequenced material: peripheral blood. CDR3 protein: CASSQSAVSYEQYF. In nucleotides, the CDR3 is TGCGCCAGCAGTCAATCGGCAGTCTCCTACGAGCAGTACTTC.